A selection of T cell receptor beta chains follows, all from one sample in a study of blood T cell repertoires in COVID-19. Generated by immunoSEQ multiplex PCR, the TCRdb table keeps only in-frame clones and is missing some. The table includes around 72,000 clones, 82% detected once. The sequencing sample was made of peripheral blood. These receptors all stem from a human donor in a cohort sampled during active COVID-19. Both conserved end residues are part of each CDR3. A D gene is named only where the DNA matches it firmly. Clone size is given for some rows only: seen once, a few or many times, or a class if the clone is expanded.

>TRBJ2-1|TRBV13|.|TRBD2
CASSLVSAGGQHNEQFF
TGTGCCAGCAGCTTAGTTTCGGCGGGGGGGCAGCACAATGAGCAGTTCTTC
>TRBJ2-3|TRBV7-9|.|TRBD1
CASTRQGSTDTQYF
TGTGCCAGCACTCGACAGGGGAGCACAGATACGCAGTATTTT
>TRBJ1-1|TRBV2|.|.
CAKRVMNTEAFF
TGTGCCAAAAGAGTGATGAACACTGAAGCTTTCTTT
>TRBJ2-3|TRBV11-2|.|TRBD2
CASSSTPGLASDTQYF
TGTGCCAGCAGCTCGACACCGGGACTAGCTTCAGATACGCAGTATTTT
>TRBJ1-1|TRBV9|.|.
CASSVQGTEAFF
TGTGCCAGCAGCGTGCAGGGGACTGAAGCTTTCTTT
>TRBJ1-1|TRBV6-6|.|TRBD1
CASSYLDRAPFEAFF
TGTGCCAGCAGTTACCTGGACAGGGCCCCGTTTGAAGCTTTCTTT
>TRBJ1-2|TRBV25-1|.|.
CASRANGGGYTF
TGTGCCAGCAGGGCCAATGGGGGCGGCTACACCTTC
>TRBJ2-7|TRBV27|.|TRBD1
CASSLGWTGRVYEQYF
TGTGCCAGCAGTTTAGGGTGGACAGGACGTGTTTACGAGCAGTACTTC
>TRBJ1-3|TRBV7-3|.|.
CASSLYPGPGNTIYF
TGTGCCAGCAGCTTATATCCAGGTCCTGGAAACACCATATATTTT
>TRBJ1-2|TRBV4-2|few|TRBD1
CASSQDYLRDSNYGYTF
TGTGCCAGCAGCCAAGATTACCTCCGGGACAGTAACTATGGCTACACCTTC
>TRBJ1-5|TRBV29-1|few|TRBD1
CSVTGTDSNQPQHF
TGCAGCGTAACCGGGACAGATAGCAATCAGCCCCAGCATTTT
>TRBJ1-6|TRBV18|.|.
CASSETGRNSPLHF
TGTGCCAGCTCGGAAACAGGGAGAAATTCACCCCTCCACTTT
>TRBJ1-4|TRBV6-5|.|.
CASTDGEGSVEKLFF
TGTGCCAGCACCGATGGGGAGGGTTCGGTGGAAAAACTGTTTTTT
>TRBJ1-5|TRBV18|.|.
CASSDSTGRNQPQHF
TGTGCCAGCTCAGACTCAACAGGAAGAAATCAGCCCCAGCATTTT
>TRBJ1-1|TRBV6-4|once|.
CASSADMNTEAFF
TGTGCCAGCAGCGCAGACATGAACACTGAAGCTTTCTTT
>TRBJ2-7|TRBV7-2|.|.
CASSLGPSPYEQYF
TGTGCCAGCAGCTTAGGTCCAAGCCCTTACGAGCAGTACTTC
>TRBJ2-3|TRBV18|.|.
CASSPSGDTQYF
TGTGCCAGCTCACCCTCGGGAGATACGCAGTATTTT
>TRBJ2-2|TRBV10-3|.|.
CAISESRPPSTGELFF
TGTGCCATCAGTGAGTCTCGTCCGCCGAGCACCGGGGAGCTGTTTTTT
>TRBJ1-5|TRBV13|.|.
CASSLRNNQPQHF
TGTGCCAGCAGCTTGAGGAACAATCAGCCCCAGCATTTT
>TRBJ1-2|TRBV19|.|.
CAIKASGGVGYTF
TGTGCCATTAAGGCTTCCGGGGGGGTTGGCTACACCTTC
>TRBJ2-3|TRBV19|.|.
CASFGTSTDTQYF
TGTGCCAGTTTTGGGACTAGCACAGATACGCAGTATTTT
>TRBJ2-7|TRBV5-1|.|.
CASSLSTGPYEQYF
TGCGCCAGCAGCTTATCTACGGGTCCCTACGAGCAGTACTTC
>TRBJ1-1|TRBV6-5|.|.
CASSYAENTEAFF
TGTGCCAGCAGTTACGCGGAGAACACTGAAGCTTTCTTT
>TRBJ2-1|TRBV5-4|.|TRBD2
CASSLKLLAGNNEQFF
TGTGCCAGCAGCTTGAAGTTGTTAGCGGGGAACAATGAGCAGTTCTTC
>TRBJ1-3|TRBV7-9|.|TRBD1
CASSNIQGRTGGRTGNTIYF
TGTGCCAGCAGCAATATACAGGGCCGGACAGGGGGGCGAACTGGAAACACCATATATTTT
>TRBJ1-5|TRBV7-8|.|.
CASSLAGLQGYSNQPQHF
TGTGCCAGCAGCTTAGCTGGGTTGCAGGGGTATAGCAATCAGCCCCAGCATTTT
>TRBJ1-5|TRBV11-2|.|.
CASSLDLELPQHF
TGTGCCAGCAGCTTAGATCTTGAACTGCCCCAGCATTTT
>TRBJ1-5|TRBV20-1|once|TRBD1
CSASRDRYQPQHF
TGCAGTGCTAGTAGGGACAGGTATCAGCCCCAGCATTTT
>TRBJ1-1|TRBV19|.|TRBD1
CASSILGDRVEAFF
TGTGCCAGTAGTATCCTCGGGGACAGGGTTGAAGCTTTCTTT
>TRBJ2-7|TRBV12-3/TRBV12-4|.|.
CASSLIVPYEQYF
TGTGCCAGCAGTTTAATAGTCCCCTACGAGCAGTACTTC
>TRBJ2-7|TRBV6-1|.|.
CASSEQFDSYEQYF
TGTGCCAGCAGTGAACAATTCGACAGCTACGAGCAGTACTTC
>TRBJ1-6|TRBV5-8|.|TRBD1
CASSQGPGGINSPLHF
TGTGCCAGCAGCCAGGGCCCAGGGGGGATTAATTCACCCCTCCACTTT
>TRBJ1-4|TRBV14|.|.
CASSQDVGGRGKKLFF
TGTGCCAGCAGCCAAGATGTAGGAGGGAGAGGGAAAAAACTGTTTTTT
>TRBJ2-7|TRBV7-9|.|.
CASSFGGGNGEQYF
TGTGCCAGCAGCTTCGGAGGTGGTAATGGCGAGCAGTACTTC
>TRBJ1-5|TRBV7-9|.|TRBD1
CANGTGGNQPQHF
TGTGCCAACGGGACAGGGGGAAATCAGCCCCAGCATTTT
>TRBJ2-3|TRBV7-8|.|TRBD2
CASSWRASGGSDTQYF
TGTGCCAGCAGCTGGAGGGCTAGCGGGGGGTCAGATACGCAGTATTTT
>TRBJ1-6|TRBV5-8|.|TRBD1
CASRYRDRNSPLHF
TGTGCCAGCCGCTACCGGGACAGAAATTCACCCCTCCACTTT
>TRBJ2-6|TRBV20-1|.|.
CSASGAGAGANVLTF
TGCAGTGCTAGTGGGGCAGGGGCTGGGGCCAACGTCCTGACTTTC
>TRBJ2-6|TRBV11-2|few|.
CASSSGESLGANVLTF
TGTGCCAGCAGCTCCGGAGAGTCCCTTGGGGCCAACGTCCTGACTTTC
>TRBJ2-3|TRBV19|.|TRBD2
CASSIDLGAGGISDTQYF
TGTGCCAGTAGTATAGATCTGGGTGCGGGGGGAATCTCAGATACGCAGTATTTT
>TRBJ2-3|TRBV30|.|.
CAWSEQGKETQYF
TGTGCCTGGAGTGAACAGGGCAAGGAAACGCAGTATTTT
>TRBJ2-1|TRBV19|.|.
CASSKGANSYNEQFF
TGTGCCAGTAGTAAGGGAGCAAACTCCTACAATGAGCAGTTCTTC
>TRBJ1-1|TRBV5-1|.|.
CASSLQGADTEAFF
TGCGCCAGCAGCCTCCAGGGTGCGGACACTGAAGCTTTCTTT
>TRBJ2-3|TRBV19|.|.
CASSMPSSNTQYF
TGTGCCAGTAGTATGCCGAGTAGTAATACGCAGTATTTT
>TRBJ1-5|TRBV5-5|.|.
CASSLGRGGQPQHF
TGTGCCAGCAGCTTGGGAAGGGGGGGACAGCCCCAGCATTTT
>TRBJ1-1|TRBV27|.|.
CASSLNRAGGTEAFF
TGTGCCAGCAGTTTAAACAGGGCGGGAGGAACTGAAGCTTTCTTT